This TCR beta chain emerged from a study of shared clonotypes between healthy human individuals. General study points: Clonotype sharing among donors, it was expected, would be affected by sequencing depth.

Once extracted for a subset, genomic DNA was divided evenly among several immunoSEQ plates. Some 30,000 T cell genomes (approximately 0.2 ug DNA) went into each sorted-subset replicate. Sequenced by immunoSEQ multiplex PCR; TCRdb stores in-frame clones only, minus some. The sample has around 1,100,000 clones, 60% to 80% seen once. There were no recent acute infections or vaccinations among the donors, who were healthy HIV-negative adults. Of note for this clone: Its specificity is not known.

Germline CDR1 SGHAT, CDR2 FQDESV (reference sequence). V lost 3 bases and J lost 0, with 11 bases in between. The CDR3 is made up of 16 amino acids. Sequencing was carried out using memory CD4+ T cells from PBMCs. Specified subset: CD45RA-negative fraction. The gene calls are TRBV11-1 and TRBJ1-4, with D hard to call. This TCR was sampled from a man in his late teens or twenties in good health. Some clones in this sample may be carry-over from other donors' samples. For the CDR3, the DNA is TGTGCCAGCAGCTTCGGCCAGACCGCAACTAATGAAAAACTGTTTTTT. It codes for CASSFGQTATNEKLFF.